The rows below give T cell receptor beta chains drawn from one sample of a study of shared clonotypes between healthy human individuals. Generated by immunoSEQ multiplex PCR, the TCRdb table keeps only in-frame clones and is missing some. The table lists about 2 million clones, roughly 95% of them singletons, with roughly 1.1% in the top ten. The sample was naive CD8+ T cells sorted from blood. These receptors originate from a man aged 18 to 30 in good health. Both conserved end residues are part of each CDR3. D genes are given only for firm matches. Clone size is not always given. Where it is, it says once, few, many or a class for expanded clones.

CASSPGTGTYEQYF | TGTGCCAGTAGTCCGGGGACAGGGACCTACGAGCAGTACTTC | 14 | . | TRBV19 | TRBD1 | TRBJ2-7
CASSLGVGEQFF | TGTGCCAGCAGCTTAGGGGTGGGTGAGCAGTTCTTC | 12 | many | TRBV7-9 | . | TRBJ2-1
CASSSTGGRETQYF | TGTGCCAGCAGCAGTACAGGGGGCCGGGAGACCCAGTACTTC | 14 | . | TRBV7-9 | TRBD1 | TRBJ2-5
CASSQVEGGEDTQYF | TGCGCCAGCAGCCAAGTAGAGGGGGGTGAAGATACGCAGTATTTT | 15 | . | TRBV4-1 | . | TRBJ2-3
CASSQGGPQDEQYF | TGCGCCAGCAGCCAGGGGGGGCCCCAGGACGAGCAGTACTTC | 14 | . | TRBV5-1 | . | TRBJ2-7
CASTPTGESSPLHF | TGTGCCAGCACCCCGACAGGGGAGAGTTCACCCCTCCACTTT | 14 | . | TRBV13 | TRBD1 | TRBJ1-6
CASSHPTGSGNTIYF | TGCGCCAGCAGCCATCCCACAGGGTCTGGAAACACCATATATTTT | 15 | . | TRBV4-1 | . | TRBJ1-3
CAWSVLPWAYEQYF | TGTGCCTGGAGTGTACTTCCCTGGGCCTACGAGCAGTACTTC | 14 | . | TRBV30 | . | TRBJ2-7
CASSLKGPYEQYF | TGTGCCAGCAGCTTAAAGGGGCCCTACGAGCAGTACTTC | 13 | . | TRBV11-2 | . | TRBJ2-7
CASSVGLAGAGTGELFF | TGTGCCAGCAGCGTAGGGCTAGCGGGAGCGGGCACCGGGGAGCTGTTTTTT | 17 | . | TRBV9 | TRBD2 | TRBJ2-2
CASSHTGGDTGELFF | TGCGCCAGCAGCCACACAGGGGGCGACACCGGGGAGCTGTTTTTT | 15 | . | TRBV5-1 | TRBD1 | TRBJ2-2
CASSQETIAGGFYNEQFF | TGCGCCAGCAGCCAAGAGACCATAGCGGGAGGATTCTACAATGAGCAGTTCTTC | 18 | . | TRBV4-3 | TRBD2 | TRBJ2-1
CASRGTGINSPLHF | TGTGCCAGCAGGGGGACAGGGATCAATTCACCCCTCCACTTT | 14 | once | TRBV6-5 | TRBD1 | TRBJ1-6
CASRDRVDTEAFF | TGTGCCAGCAGGGACAGGGTGGACACTGAAGCTTTCTTT | 13 | . | TRBV2 | TRBD1 | TRBJ1-1
CASTLNNANYGYTF | TGTGCCAGCACTTTGAATAACGCTAACTATGGCTACACCTTC | 14 | . | TRBV13 | . | TRBJ1-2
CASSLPSSQAGGYSGEQFF | TGCGCCAGCAGCTTGCCATCTTCCCAAGCGGGGGGGTATTCAGGTGAGCAGTTCTTC | 19 | . | TRBV5-1 | TRBD2 | TRBJ2-1
CASSGYQGRPTYGYTF | TGTGCCAGCAGCGGTTATCAGGGGCGGCCCACCTATGGCTACACCTTC | 16 | . | TRBV5-4 | . | TRBJ1-2
CASSLPKTSGSTDTQYF | TGCGCCAGCAGCCTCCCTAAGACTAGCGGGAGCACAGATACGCAGTATTTT | 17 | . | TRBV4-1 | TRBD2 | TRBJ2-3
CASSAGQGSGQPQHF | TGTGCCAGCAGCGCCGGACAGGGGAGCGGTCAGCCCCAGCATTTT | 15 | . | TRBV9 | TRBD1 | TRBJ1-5
CASSVNRDTLNTEAFF | TGTGCCAGCTCCGTTAATCGGGACACCCTGAACACTGAAGCTTTCTTT | 16 | . | TRBV18 | . | TRBJ1-1
CASSLGTQSGANVLTF | TGTGCCAGCAGCTTGGGTACCCAGTCTGGGGCCAACGTCCTGACTTTC | 16 | . | TRBV5-6 | . | TRBJ2-6
CASSSGTSMSSPLHF | TGCGCCAGCAGTTCCGGGACATCAATGTCTTCACCCCTCCACTTT | 15 | . | TRBV4-3 | . | TRBJ1-6
CASSYGTSYEQYF | TGTGCCAGCAGCTACGGGACTAGCTACGAGCAGTACTTC | 13 | . | TRBV7-2 | TRBD2 | TRBJ2-7
CASTEGPYNEQFF | TGTGCCAGCACTGAGGGACCCTACAATGAGCAGTTCTTC | 13 | . | TRBV27 | . | TRBJ2-1
CASSLGPEGRSPLHF | TGTGCCAGCAGTTTAGGTCCGGAGGGGAGATCACCCCTCCACTTT | 15 | . | TRBV28 | . | TRBJ1-6
CASSMGPNRSPLHF | TGTGCCAGCAGTATGGGACCTAACCGCTCACCCCTCCACTTT | 14 | . | TRBV27 | . | TRBJ1-6
CASSWGTGVSEQYF | TGCGCCAGCAGCTGGGGGACAGGGGTAAGCGAGCAGTACTTC | 14 | . | TRBV5-1 | TRBD1 | TRBJ2-7
CASRGLDGYPGETQYF | TGTGCCAGCAGGGGTCTGGATGGGTACCCCGGAGAGACCCAGTACTTC | 16 | . | TRBV11-2 | . | TRBJ2-5
CAWSPGQGYYSNQPQHF | TGTGCCTGGAGCCCGGGACAGGGCTACTATAGCAATCAGCCCCAGCATTTT | 17 | . | TRBV30 | TRBD1 | TRBJ1-5
CASIEAFNYGYTF | TGTGCCAGCATAGAGGCCTTTAACTATGGCTACACCTTC | 13 | few | TRBV28 | . | TRBJ1-2
CASSLWDAGGETQYF | TGTGCCAGCAGCTTATGGGACGCAGGGGGAGAGACCCAGTACTTC | 15 | . | TRBV6-5 | TRBD1 | TRBJ2-5
CASTQDRSSYEQYF | TGTGCCAGCACCCAGGACAGGAGCTCCTACGAGCAGTACTTC | 14 | . | TRBV6-1 | TRBD1 | TRBJ2-7
CASSEGVAESTDTQYF | TGTGCCAGCAGTGAAGGGGTAGCGGAAAGCACAGATACGCAGTATTTT | 16 | . | TRBV2 | . | TRBJ2-3
CSVVDGRFYEQYF | TGCAGCGTTGTAGACGGGCGATTCTACGAGCAGTACTTC | 13 | once | TRBV29-1 | . | TRBJ2-7
CASSYSRGAEGEKLFF | TGTGCCAGCAGTTACTCGAGGGGGGCAGAGGGGGAAAAACTGTTTTTT | 16 | . | TRBV6-5 | . | TRBJ1-4
CASSEPGQSYGYTF | TGCGCCAGCAGCGAACCGGGACAGAGTTATGGCTACACCTTC | 14 | . | TRBV4-1 | TRBD1 | TRBJ1-2
CASSREPDRGLVGELFF | TGCGCCAGCAGCCGAGAGCCGGACAGGGGGCTTGTCGGGGAGCTGTTTTTT | 17 | . | TRBV4-1 | TRBD1 | TRBJ2-2
CASSEFGSSYNEQFF | TGTGCCAGCAGTGAATTTGGATCCTCCTACAATGAGCAGTTCTTC | 15 | . | TRBV25-1 | . | TRBJ2-1
CASSPRTNLNTEAFF | TGTGCCAGTAGTCCCCGGACAAATTTGAACACTGAAGCTTTCTTT | 15 | . | TRBV19 | . | TRBJ1-1
CASRLDRDYGYTF | TGTGCCAGCAGACTCGACCGAGACTATGGCTACACCTTC | 13 | . | TRBV6-5 | . | TRBJ1-2
CASSQEGIGYGYTF | TGTGCCAGCAGTCAGGAAGGGATTGGGTATGGCTACACCTTC | 14 | . | TRBV6-1 | . | TRBJ1-2
CASSLSTGLSTEAFF | TGTGCCAGCAGTTTATCGACAGGGTTGAGCACTGAAGCTTTCTTT | 15 | . | TRBV27 | TRBD1 | TRBJ1-1
CASSLGDWGVSGQYF | TGTGCCAGCAGCCTAGGGGACTGGGGGGTATCGGGGCAGTACTTC | 15 | . | TRBV9 | . | TRBJ2-7